This T cell receptor beta chain appears in the sequencing data of a study of CD8 T cells in ankylosing spondylitis. Study results and caveats: A CD8+ phenotype characterized the disease-linked clones, which were relatively rare in peripheral blood.

With molecular barcodes, quantitative 5'-RACE was used to make the TCR beta libraries. One entry per CDR3 protein, called by TCRdb with MiXCR from the 5' RACE reads. The table has 250,000 to 300,000 distinct CDR3 sequences, 20% seen once. A note on this clonotype: What it binds is not known.

Germline V gives CDR1 MNHNS, CDR2 SASEGT. This CDR3 region has 14 residues. Trimming removed 5 bases at V and 3 bases at J, with 11 bases between. Sequenced: blood, either unsorted or a sorted T cell fraction (not recorded which). This receptor was obtained from a male donor with ankylosing spondylitis or in good health (not recorded which). This sequence joins TRBV6-1 and TRBJ2-1; D not resolved. DNA for the CDR3: TGTGCCAGCAGTCCCACTGAACTCTACAATGAGCAGTTCTTC. It codes for CASSPTELYNEQFF.